The next 7 T cell receptor beta chains were all read from a single sample in a study of CXCR3-negative and CXCR3-positive naive CD8 T cells. Study outcomes and limitations: When CXCR3-positive naive cells were set against CXCR3-negative naive cells, the former had more hydrophobic TRB CDR3s.

5' RACE with UMI labels generated the TRB cDNA libraries. TCRdb reprocessed the 5' RACE reads; each CDR3 protein has one entry and no DNA is given. This sample's table has 130,000 or so distinct CDR3 sequences. Their target antigens are unknown. Sequencing input: naive CXCR3+ CD8+ T cells from blood. As to subset: CD45RO-CCR7+CD27+CD95- naive CD8+ T cells expressing CXCR3 (TNR3+). The receptors stem from a human donor in good health. Some clones in this sample may be carry-over from other donors' samples.

The V call is TRBV11-2, the J call TRBJ1-1; TCRdb indicates TRBD1, and absent DNA this call remains unverified. CDR1 is SGHAT, CDR2 FQNNGV, per germline. The CDR3 is 12 amino acids. CDR3: CASSLVPSEAFF.

The chain joins TRBV6-5 to TRBJ2-3. Germline CDR1 reads MNHEY; CDR2 reads SVGAGI. CDR3 size: 16 residues. The CDR3 spells CASSYSSGLFGDTQYF.

The chain's CDR3 is CASTNPELADTGELFF. This chain joins TRBV11-2 and TRBJ2-2. CDR1 and CDR2 (germline): SGHAT, FQNNGV. The CDR3 runs to 16 residues.

The V gene is TRBV20-1, the J gene TRBJ2-2; no DNA is available, so the TRBD1 call from TCRdb remains unchecked. Per germline, CDR1 DFQATT and CDR2 SNEGSKA (reference sequence). The CDR3 covers 14 residues. This chain's CDR3 is CSATGTGGPGELFF.

The chain uses TRBV11-2 and TRBJ2-1; TCRdb names TRBD1, which stays unverified in the absence of DNA. Germline CDR1 is SGHAT and CDR2 is FQNNGV. CDR3 length: 15 amino acids. This CDR3 reads CASSIQGNPDNEQFF.

The chain is built from TRBV5-4 and TRBJ2-3; TCRdb's D call, TRBD1, is unchecked because there is no DNA. In germline, CDR1 is SGHNT, CDR2 YYREEE (reference sequence). CDR3 length: 16 amino acids. CDR3 residues: CASSFPGQGEADTQYF. The complete variable domain, with remaining parts taken from reference TRBV5-4 and TRBJ2-3, reads ETGVTQSPTHLIKTRGQQVTLRCSSQSGHNTVSWYQQALGQGPQFIFQYYREEENGRGNFPPRFSGLQFPNYSSELNVNALELDDSALYLCASSFPGQGEADTQYFGPGTRLTVL.

V is TRBV20-1 and J is TRBJ2-5. The length of the CDR3 is 14 residues. CDR1 DFQATT and CDR2 SNEGSKA come from the germline V gene (reference sequence). The CDR3 reads CSARDRIGRETQYF.